This record concerns one T cell receptor (beta chain) sequence. Its antigen is not known. Extracted from the samples, RNA was reverse transcribed into cDNA to serve as the sequencing template. Assay: immunoSEQ multiplex PCR; the TCRdb copy retains only in-frame clones and omits some. This table holds under 250,000 clones, 45% to 70% found once. The sample belongs to a study of CD8+ T cells in alopecia areata. The CDR3 has 14 amino acids. V was clipped by 4 bases and J by 5 bases, with 16 bases between them. Germline assignment: CDR1 SGDLS and CDR2 YYNGEE. Findings of the study overall: Among the cells sequenced in scalp samples are also the resident alphabeta T cells of normal skin. For lesional scalp, especially alopecia totalis/universalis, clonality was higher than in normal scalp.

The chain combines TRBV9 with TRBJ2-7; D is unresolved. Sequenced input: CD8+ T cells sorted from blood. The receptor's source is a human donor in good health. In nucleotides, the CDR3 is TGTGCCAGCAGCACCGGGCGGTCTGGGCACGAGCAGTACTTC. This sequence encodes CASSTGRSGHEQYF.